The rows below give T cell receptor beta chains drawn from one sample of a study of graft-versus-host responses after intestinal transplantation. The table came from immunoSEQ multiplex PCR; TCRdb's copy has only in-frame clones and leaves some out. Of 40,000 to 55,000 clones in the sample, 89% were seen once. Their cognate antigens are unknown. The sample in question was unstimulated CD4+ T cells sorted from spleen or lymph node cells, obtained before transplant. These receptors were taken from a human donor who was the organ donor for an intestinal transplant. Each CDR3 is given with its conserved first and last residue. The D gene is left open where the match is weak. Clone size, where shown, is once, few, many, or a class for clones that have expanded.

>TRBJ2-5|NA|TRBV9|NA
TGTGCCAGCAGCAGGCGGGCGGGGCCCCAAGAGACCCAGTACTTC
CASSRRAGPQETQYF
>TRBJ1-2|NA|TRBV5-4|NA
TGTGCCAGCAGCTTGGAGAGGTATCGGGGCTATGGCTACACCTTC
CASSLERYRGYGYTF
>TRBJ1-3|NA|TRBV5-4|NA
TGTGCCAGCAGTCCGACTACTGGCAGCCCTCTTGGAAACACCATATATTTT
CASSPTTGSPLGNTIYF
>TRBJ2-3|NA|TRBV7-6|NA
TGTGCCAGCAGCTTAGCTTGGTCAGAAAGCACAGATACGCAGTATTTT
CASSLAWSESTDTQYF
>TRBJ2-5|NA|TRBV28|TRBD2
TGTGCCAGCAGTTTATCTGGCGGGAGGGGCGAGACCCAGTACTTC
CASSLSGGRGETQYF
>TRBJ2-3|NA|TRBV10-3|TRBD1
TGTGCCGCCCGAAGACAGGGCGAGAGCACAGATACGCAGTATTTT
CAARRQGESTDTQYF
>TRBJ2-1|NA|TRBV7-3|TRBD2
TGTGCCAGCAGCATGATGATGGGGGGGAGGGCCTCCGGAAAGCAGTTCTTC
CASSMMMGGRASGKQFF
>TRBJ2-3|once|TRBV28|NA
TGTGCCAGCAGTTCGACTAGCACAGATACGCAGTATTTT
CASSSTSTDTQYF
>TRBJ2-7|NA|TRBV10-1|TRBD2
TGCGCCAGCAGTAGGACTAGCTACGAGCAGTACTTC
CASSRTSYEQYF
>TRBJ1-4|NA|TRBV6-1|TRBD1
TGTGCCAGCAGTCCCCAGACAGGGGGCGCGGAAAAACTGTTTTTT
CASSPQTGGAEKLFF
>TRBJ2-7|NA|TRBV5-4|NA
TGTGCCAGCAGCTTAGAAGTTGTCGGGGTTGAAGGGTCCTACGAGCAGTACTTC
CASSLEVVGVEGSYEQYF
>TRBJ1-1|NA|TRBV18|TRBD1
TGTGCCAGCTCACCAAGGCAGGGACAGGGAGATGAAGCTTTCTTT
CASSPRQGQGDEAFF
>TRBJ2-3|NA|TRBV6-1|TRBD1
TGTGCCAGCAGCGGCGACAGGGGCAGCACAGATACGCAGTATTTT
CASSGDRGSTDTQYF
>TRBJ2-2|NA|TRBV11-3|NA
TGTGCCAGCAGCATGTCTAACAGGGACACCGGGGAGCTGTTTTTT
CASSMSNRDTGELFF
>TRBJ2-5|NA|TRBV10-3|NA
TGTGCCATCAGTGAGTTCCGAGAGACCCAGTACTTC
CAISEFRETQYF
>TRBJ2-7|NA|TRBV10-3|TRBD2
TGTGCCATTTCGGGAGGGGGCTACGAGCAGTACTTC
CAISGGGYEQYF
>TRBJ1-1|once|TRBV6-6|NA
TGTGCCAGCAGTTACTCAACAGCGAACACTGAAGCTTTCTTT
CASSYSTANTEAFF
>TRBJ1-2|NA|TRBV28|TRBD1
TGTGCCAGCCTTATAGCCGGACAGGGATTAAACTATGGCTACACCTTC
CASLIAGQGLNYGYTF